This TCR beta chain was captured in a study of blood T cells in healthy people across ages. Germline lookup yields CDR1 LGHNA and CDR2 YNFKEQ. V lost 4 bases to trimming and J lost 8 bases; unmatched junction nucleotides: 5. The CDR3 has 13 amino acids. Sample-barcoded 5' priming and a J-beta primer mix drove a second PCR of 7 to 11 cycles. TCRdb itself ran the 5' RACE reads through MiXCR, one entry per CDR3 protein. The sample lists 600,000 to 850,000 distinct CDR3 sequences; about 25% were seen once. These data were also filed under a second study, of T cells of mothers and their children. That paper states: In each mother, TCR beta CDR3 reads exceeded 9.5 million; in each child, they numbered approximately 3 million.

This receptor was identified in a boy aged 5-17 years in good health. The sequencing sample was made of blood. This chain connects TRBV4-2 to TRBJ1-2, with 9 bases matching TRBD1. DNA for the CDR3: TGTGCCAGCAGCCGTGGGACAGGGAAAGGCTACACCTTC. Translating gives CASSRGTGKGYTF.